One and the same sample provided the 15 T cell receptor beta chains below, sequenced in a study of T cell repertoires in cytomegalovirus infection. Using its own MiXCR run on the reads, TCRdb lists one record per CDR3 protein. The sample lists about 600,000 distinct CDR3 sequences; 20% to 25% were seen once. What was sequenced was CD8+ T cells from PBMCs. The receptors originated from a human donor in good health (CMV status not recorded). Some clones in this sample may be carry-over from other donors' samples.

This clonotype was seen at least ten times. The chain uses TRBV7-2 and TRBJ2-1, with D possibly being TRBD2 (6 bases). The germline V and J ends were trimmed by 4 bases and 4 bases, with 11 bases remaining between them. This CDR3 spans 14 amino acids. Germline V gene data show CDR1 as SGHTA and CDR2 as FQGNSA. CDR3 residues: CASSWDGGYNEQFF. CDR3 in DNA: TGTGCCAGCAGCTGGGACGGGGGATACAATGAGCAGTTCTTC.

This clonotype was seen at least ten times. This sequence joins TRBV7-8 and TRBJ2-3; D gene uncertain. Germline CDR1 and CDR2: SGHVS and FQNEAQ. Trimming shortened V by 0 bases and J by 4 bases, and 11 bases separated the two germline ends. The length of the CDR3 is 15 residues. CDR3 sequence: CASSLALQGADTQYF. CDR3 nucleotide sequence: TGTGCCAGCAGCTTAGCCCTTCAAGGAGCAGATACGCAGTATTTT.

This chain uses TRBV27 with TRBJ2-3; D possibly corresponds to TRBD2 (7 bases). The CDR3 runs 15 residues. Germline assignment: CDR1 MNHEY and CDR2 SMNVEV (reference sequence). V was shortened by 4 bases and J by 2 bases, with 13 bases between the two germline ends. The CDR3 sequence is CASSSGGRNTDTQYF. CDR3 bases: TGTGCCAGCAGTTCGGGGGGCCGTAACACAGATACGCAGTATTTT.

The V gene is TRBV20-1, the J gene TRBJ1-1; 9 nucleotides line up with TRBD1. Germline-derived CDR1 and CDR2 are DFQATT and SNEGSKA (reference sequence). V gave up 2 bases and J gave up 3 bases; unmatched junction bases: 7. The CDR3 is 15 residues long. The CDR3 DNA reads TGCAGTGCTAGAAAGACAGGGGGTTGGTACACTGAAGCTTTCTTT. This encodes CSARKTGGWYTEAFF.

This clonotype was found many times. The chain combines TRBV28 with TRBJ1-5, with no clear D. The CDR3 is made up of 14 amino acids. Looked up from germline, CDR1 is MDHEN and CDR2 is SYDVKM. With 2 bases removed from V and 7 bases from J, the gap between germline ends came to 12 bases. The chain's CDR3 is CASSLGHKGQPQHF. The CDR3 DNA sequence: TGTGCCAGCAGTTTAGGGCACAAGGGCCAGCCCCAGCATTTT. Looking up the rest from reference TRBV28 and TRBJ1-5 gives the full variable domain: DVKVTQSSRYLVKRTGEKVFLECVQDMDHENMFWYRQDPGLGLRLIYFSYDVKMKEKGDIPEGYSVSREKKERFSLILESASTNQTSMYLCASSLGHKGQPQHFGDGTRLSIL.

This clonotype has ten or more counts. CDR3: CASSSLGSYNEQFF. The CDR3 bases are TGTGCCAGCAGCTCACTTGGCTCCTACAATGAGCAGTTCTTC. The chain couples TRBV7-6 to TRBJ2-1; unclear D gene. Between the trimmed V and J ends, which lost 4 bases and 0 bases, there was a span of 7 bases. CDR1 is SGHVS and CDR2 is FNYEAQ in the germline V gene. CDR3 length equals 14 residues.

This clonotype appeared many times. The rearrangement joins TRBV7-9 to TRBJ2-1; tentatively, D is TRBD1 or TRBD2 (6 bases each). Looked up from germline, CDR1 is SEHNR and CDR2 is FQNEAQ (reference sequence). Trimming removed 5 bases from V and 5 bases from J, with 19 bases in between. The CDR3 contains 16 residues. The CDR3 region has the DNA TGTGCCAGCAGCGCCATTAGGGGGGCTATCCACAATGAGCAGTTCTTC. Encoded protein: CASSAIRGAIHNEQFF.

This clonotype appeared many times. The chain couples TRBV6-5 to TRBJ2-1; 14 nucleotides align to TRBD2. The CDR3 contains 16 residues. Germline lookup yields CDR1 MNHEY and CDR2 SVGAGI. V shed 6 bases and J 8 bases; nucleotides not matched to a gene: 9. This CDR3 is CASSSSTSGGADEQFF. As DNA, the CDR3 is TGTGCCAGCAGCTCGTCGACTAGCGGGGGGGCCGATGAGCAGTTCTTC.

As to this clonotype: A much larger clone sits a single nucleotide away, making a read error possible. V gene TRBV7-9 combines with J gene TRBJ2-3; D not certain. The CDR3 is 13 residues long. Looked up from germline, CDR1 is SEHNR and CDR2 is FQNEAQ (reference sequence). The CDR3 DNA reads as TGTGTCAGCAGCTTGGTACCTGGAGATACGCAGTATTTT. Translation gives CVSSLVPGDTQYF.

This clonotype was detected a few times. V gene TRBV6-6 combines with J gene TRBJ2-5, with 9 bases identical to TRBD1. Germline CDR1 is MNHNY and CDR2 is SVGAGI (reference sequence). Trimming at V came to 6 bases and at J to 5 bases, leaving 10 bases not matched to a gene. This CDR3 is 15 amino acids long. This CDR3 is CASSPEDRGWETQYF. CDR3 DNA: TGTGCCAGCAGCCCGGAGGACAGGGGTTGGGAGACCCAGTACTTC.

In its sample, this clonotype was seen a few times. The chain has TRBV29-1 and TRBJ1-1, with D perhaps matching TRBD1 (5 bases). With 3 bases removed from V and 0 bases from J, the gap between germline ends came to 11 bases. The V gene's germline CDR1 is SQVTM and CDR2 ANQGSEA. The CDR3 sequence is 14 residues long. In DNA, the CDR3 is TGCAGCGTTGACCCGCGGGGGGTGAACACTGAAGCTTTCTTT. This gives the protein CSVDPRGVNTEAFF. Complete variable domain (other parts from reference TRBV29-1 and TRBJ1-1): SAVISQKPSRDICQRGTSLTIQCQVDSQVTMMFWYRQQPGQSLTLIATANQGSEATYESGFVIDKFPISRPNLTFSTLTVSNMSPEDSSIYLCSVDPRGVNTEAFFGQGTRLTVV.

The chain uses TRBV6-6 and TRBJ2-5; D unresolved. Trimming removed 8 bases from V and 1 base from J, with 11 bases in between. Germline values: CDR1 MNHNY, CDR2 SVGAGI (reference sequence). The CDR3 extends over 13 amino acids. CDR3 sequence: CASLGVFQETQYF. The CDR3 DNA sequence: TGTGCCAGCCTTGGGGTTTTCCAAGAGACCCAGTACTTC.

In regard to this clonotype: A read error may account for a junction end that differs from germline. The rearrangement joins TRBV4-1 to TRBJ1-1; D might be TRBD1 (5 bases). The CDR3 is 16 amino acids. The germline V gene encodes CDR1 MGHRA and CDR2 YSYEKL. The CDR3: CASSRKTGTPTSEAFF. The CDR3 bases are TGTGCCAGCAGCCGGAAGACCGGGACTCCTACGTCTGAAGCTTTCTTT.

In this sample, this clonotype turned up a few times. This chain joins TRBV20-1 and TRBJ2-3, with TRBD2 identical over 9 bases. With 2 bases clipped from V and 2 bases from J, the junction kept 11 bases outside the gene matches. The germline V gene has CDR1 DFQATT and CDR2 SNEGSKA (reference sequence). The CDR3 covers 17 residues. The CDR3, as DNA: TGCAGTGCTAGACCTACCCTGACTAGCGGCTCCACAGATACGCAGTATTTT. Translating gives CSARPTLTSGSTDTQYF.

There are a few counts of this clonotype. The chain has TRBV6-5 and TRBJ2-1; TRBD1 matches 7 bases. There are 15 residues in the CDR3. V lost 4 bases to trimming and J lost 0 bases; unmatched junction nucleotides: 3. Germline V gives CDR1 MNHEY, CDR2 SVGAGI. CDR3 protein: CASSLDRPSYNEQFF. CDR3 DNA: TGTGCCAGCAGTTTGGACAGGCCCTCCTACAATGAGCAGTTCTTC.